A single sample gave rise to the 16 T cell receptor beta chains below, sequenced in a study of patients and donors after allogeneic stem cell transplantation. TCRdb reanalysed the RT-PCR reads using MiXCR and keeps one entry per CDR3 protein. The sample records roughly 150,000 distinct CDR3 sequences, about 24% being singletons. Source material: blood, either unsorted or a sorted T cell fraction (not recorded which). Receptors were obtained from a human donor who was either an allogeneic HSCT recipient or a stem cell or donor lymphocyte infusion donor (not recorded which). It is not recorded whose cells these are; they may come from a transplant donor.

This clonotype occurred a few times. This chain joins TRBV13 and TRBJ1-2; TRBD1 is a possible D gene (5 bases). The V gene lost 3 bases and the J gene lost 3 bases, with 11 bases spanning the gap. The CDR3 is 14 amino acids. CDR1 and CDR2 (germline): PRHDT, FYEKMQ (reference sequence). CDR3 sequence reads: CASSFSGSDYGYTF. CDR3 bases: TGTGCCAGCAGCTTCTCAGGGTCCGACTATGGCTACACCTTC.

V is TRBV3-1 and J is TRBJ2-1, with 9 nucleotides matching TRBD1. The CDR3 is 16 amino acids. Looked up from germline, CDR1 is LGHDT and CDR2 is YNNKEL (reference sequence). Germline trimming cut 0 bases from V and 5 bases from J; bases unmatched to any gene: 5. This CDR3 reads CASSQDADRGNNEQFF. CDR3 bases: TGTGCCAGCAGCCAAGACGCCGACAGGGGGAACAATGAGCAGTTCTTC.

The chain employs TRBV6-5 and TRBJ1-2, with TRBD1 identical over 7 bases. Germline V gene sequence: CDR1 MNHEY, CDR2 SVGAGI. V shed 2 bases and J 4 bases; nucleotides not matched to a gene: 4. This CDR3 comprises 14 residues. CDR3 coding DNA: TGTGCCAGCAGTTACGCGGGACAGAGCTATGGCTACACCTTC. Translating it yields CASSYAGQSYGYTF.

This clonotype was counted only a few times. The chain uses TRBV7-2 and TRBJ2-1, with 9 bases that match TRBD2. V shed 5 bases and J 5 bases; nucleotides not matched to a gene: 10. The CDR3 is 16 residues long. Germline loops: CDR1 SGHTA, CDR2 FQGNSA. The CDR3 DNA is TGTGCCAGCAGCCCCCGGTTTAGCGGGGGAAACAATGAGCAGTTCTTC. Protein sequence: CASSPRFSGGNNEQFF.

The gene calls are TRBV10-3 and TRBJ1-1; D is perhaps TRBD1 (6 bases). V lost 3 bases, J lost 10 bases, and 15 bases lay in between. CDR3 size: 13 residues. The germline V gene has CDR1 ENHRY and CDR2 SYGVKD. The CDR3 protein is CAISDPGGSGAFF. In nucleotides, the CDR3 is TGTGCCATCAGTGATCCGGGGGGCTCTGGAGCTTTCTTT.

This rearrangement joins TRBV5-1 to TRBJ2-2; TRBD1 aligns across 10 bases. This CDR3 is built from 14 residues. The trim removed 4 bases at V and 6 bases at J, leaving 3 bases unmatched. The V gene's germline CDR1 is SGHRS and CDR2 YFSETQ. The CDR3 protein is CASSPGQGAGELFF. DNA for the CDR3: TGCGCCAGCAGCCCCGGACAGGGGGCCGGGGAGCTGTTTTTT.

A few counts support this clonotype. This chain joins TRBV29-1 and TRBJ2-2, with D unresolved. Trimming stripped 4 bases from V and 1 base from J, with 7 bases between. Germline V lookup: CDR1 SQVTM, CDR2 ANQGSEA. The CDR3 has 13 residues. The DNA of the CDR3 is TGCAGCGTTGTAGGGCAGAACACCGGGGAGCTGTTTTTT. Protein sequence: CSVVGQNTGELFF.

This clonotype has more than one count but fewer than ten. The chain is built from TRBV6-5 and TRBJ2-1; the D gene is possibly TRBD2 (6 bases). The ends were cut back, 5 bases at V and 5 bases at J, with 13 bases in the middle. The CDR3 consists of 14 residues. Per the germline V gene, CDR1 is MNHEY and CDR2 is SVGAGI. Here the CDR3 reads CASSTLATNNEQFF. In nucleotides, the CDR3 is TGTGCCAGCAGTACCCTAGCGACAAACAATGAGCAGTTCTTC.

This chain links TRBV5-1 with TRBJ1-1; D is undetermined. The ends were cut back, 0 bases at V and 7 bases at J, with 16 bases in the middle. From germline, CDR1 is SGHRS and CDR2 YFSETQ. The CDR3 is made up of 15 amino acids. CDR3 in amino acids: CASSLGVGRYYEAFF. CDR3 in DNA: TGCGCCAGCAGCTTGGGCGTGGGAAGATATTATGAAGCTTTCTTT.

The chain carries TRBV2 and TRBJ2-4; D is unresolved. The germline CDR1 and CDR2 sequences are SNHLY and FYNNEI. The CDR3 loop spans 14 amino acids. The germline V and J ends were trimmed by 6 bases and 0 bases, with 9 bases remaining between them. DNA of the CDR3: TGTGCCAGCAGCCACAGATTAGCCAAAAACATTCAGTACTTC. The encoded protein is CASSHRLAKNIQYF.

The rearrangement uses TRBV5-1 and TRBJ2-3; TRBD1 aligns across 7 bases. From germline, CDR1 is SGHRS and CDR2 YFSETQ. The CDR3 is 16 amino acids. J lost 2 bases, V lost 4 bases, and 10 bases had no gene match. Here the CDR3 reads CASSHPRDRFTDTQYF. The CDR3 DNA reads as TGCGCCAGCAGCCACCCCCGGGACAGATTCACAGATACGCAGTATTTT. Full variable domain (outside the CDR3, taken from reference TRBV5-1 and TRBJ2-3): KAGVTQTPRYLIKTRGQQVTLSCSPISGHRSVSWYQQTPGQGLQFLFEYFSETQRNKGNFPGRFSGRQFSNSRSEMNVSTLELGDSALYLCASSHPRDRFTDTQYFGPGTRLTVL.

This clonotype turned up a few times. V is TRBV9 and J is TRBJ2-7; 8 bases map to TRBD2. The ends lost 3 bases at V and 3 bases at J; junction bases unmatched: 5. The germline V gene encodes CDR1 SGDLS and CDR2 YYNGEE. The CDR3 covers 14 residues. DNA for the CDR3: TGTGCCAGCAGCGCCGGACTAGCAATCTACGAGCAGTACTTC. Translation gives CASSAGLAIYEQYF.

The genes are TRBV19 and TRBJ1-5; TRBD1 matches 9 bases. V gave up 2 bases and J gave up 6 bases; unmatched junction bases: 5. CDR3 length: 15 amino acids. Germline loops: CDR1 LNHDA, CDR2 SQIVND (reference sequence). The CDR3 loop reads CASSIRDRVGQPQHF. DNA for the CDR3: TGTGCCAGTAGTATACGGGACAGGGTAGGTCAGCCCCAGCATTTT.

The chain carries TRBV18 and TRBJ1-2, with D hard to call. This CDR3 is 14 amino acids long. Per the germline V gene, CDR1 is KGHSH and CDR2 is LQKENI. Trimming left V 1 base short and J 0 bases short, with 6 bases between. The CDR3: CASSPQQTNYGYTF. The DNA for the CDR3 is TGTGCCAGCTCACCACAACAGACTAACTATGGCTACACCTTC.

The table lists this clonotype with a count of one. This clone may be a read error of a much larger clone one base away. The rearrangement links TRBV29-1 to TRBJ1-2; weak D call: TRBD1 (5 bases). Germline V gene data show CDR1 as SQVTM and CDR2 as ANQGSEA. The CDR3 is made up of 11 amino acids. CDR3 coding DNA: TGCAGCGTTGGACAGTCCTATGGCTGCACCTTC. It yields the protein CSVGQSYGCTF.

The chain joins TRBV12-3 or TRBV12-4 to TRBJ1-1; 9 bases map to TRBD1. The CDR3 covers 17 residues. The trim removed 5 bases at V and 1 base at J, leaving 11 bases unmatched. The CDR3 coding sequence is TGTGCCAGCAGTCCGTGGGGGACAGGGATGGGGAACACTGAAGCTTTCTTT. It encodes CASSPWGTGMGNTEAFF.